Sequencing of this T cell receptor (beta chain) was carried out in a study of beta chain features in type 1 diabetes. Study conclusions and caveats: Any HLA effect on TCRB rearrangement was left unresolved by small sub-analyses. For Type 1 diabetes patients, all four CD4+ subsets carried TCRB CDR3s that were moderately but significantly shorter. It was among patients, rather than healthy donors, that naive, central memory and Treg TCRB repertoires appeared more similar.

A few counts support this clone. Its antigen is not identified. What was sequenced were expressed TCRB transcripts, since all of the isolated RNA had been reverse transcribed. Assay: immunoSEQ multiplex PCR; the TCRdb copy retains only in-frame clones and omits some. The sample records 150,000 to 200,000 clones, approximately 8.8% being singletons. Cell sorting via CD45RO/CCR7/CD25/CD127/CD95/CD27 was performed to obtain CD4+ naive, central memory, regulatory and stem cell-like memory cells. The clonotype originates from a woman in her 30s with type 1 diabetes. The sequenced material came from central memory CD4+ T cells from blood.

The CDR3 DNA reads TGTGCCAGTAGTTTGAGATCGTATGGCTACACCTTC. Its translation: CASSLRSYGYTF. The gene calls are TRBV19 and TRBJ1-2, with D hard to call. Germline CDR1 and CDR2: LNHDA and SQIVND (reference sequence). V lost 5 bases and J lost 5, with 9 bases in between. This CDR3 is 12 amino acids long.